The source of this T cell receptor beta chain is a study of blood T cell repertoires in COVID-19. Study-wide context: Spain, Italy and the United States supplied samples that represented acute and convalescent COVID-19. T cells, B-cell-depleted T cells, or PBMCs provided the cDNA or gDNA that served as material.

TCRdb's table, derived via immunoSEQ multiplex PCR, lists solely in-frame clones and lacks some. The sample carries roughly 330,000 clones, around 89% recorded once. Germline V gene sequence: CDR1 SGHNT, CDR2 YYREEE (reference sequence). This CDR3 comprises 16 residues. The V gene lost 1 base and the J gene lost 3 bases, with 17 bases spanning the gap. The genes are TRBV5-4 and TRBJ2-7, with D perhaps matching TRBD1 (6 bases). This TCR was sampled from a woman between 45 and 65 years old with active or convalescent COVID-19. Sequencing was performed on peripheral blood. The CDR3 is CASSLLRGTYYYEQYF. As DNA, the CDR3 is TGTGCCAGCAGCTTGTTAAGGGGGACATACTACTACGAGCAGTACTTC.